The present T cell receptor beta chain was sequenced within a study of T cell responses to AZD1222 COVID-19 vaccine. General study findings and limits: Donor demographics were predominantly white British with a female majority; clonal diversity may be underestimated. No day 14 peak samples; only post-peak repertoires were characterized. Regions 160-218 and 743-854 held dominance among vaccine-associated CD4 TCRs, which spanned spike.

Remarks on this clone: What it binds is not known.

Germline CDR1 and CDR2: LGHDT and YNNKEL (reference sequence). The CDR3 contains 15 residues. The ends were cut back, 0 bases at V and 5 bases at J, with 11 bases in the middle. Sequencing was performed with immunoSEQ multiplex PCR; in TCRdb, only in-frame clones are kept and a portion is missing. Here the sample spans fewer than 200,000 clones, roughly 92% being singletons. The genes are TRBV3-1 (or the pseudogene TRBV3-2) and TRBJ1-5; D is ambiguous. The material was peripheral blood, obtained on day 0 of AZD1222 vaccination. The origin of this receptor is an adult in good health. CDR3 loop: CASSQDLGLYQPQHF. DNA for the CDR3: TGTGCCAGCAGCCAAGACCTGGGTTTATATCAGCCCCAGCATTTT.